What follows are 5 T cell receptor beta chains derived from one specimen sequenced in a study of blood T cell repertoires in COVID-19. Profiling relied on immunoSEQ multiplex PCR, and the TCRdb table lists in-frame clones only, not all of them. The sample records a few hundred thousand clones, 83% being singletons. Sample: peripheral blood. The receptors derive from a woman between 50 and 59 years old with acute or convalescent COVID-19.

This chain connects TRBV6-5 to TRBJ1-4, with 10 bases aligning to TRBD1. In germline, CDR1 is MNHEY, CDR2 SVGAGI. This CDR3 is 15 amino acids long. The J segment lost 7 bases and the V segment lost 0 bases, leaving 2 bases of the junction unmatched. CDR3 bases: TGTGCCAGCAGTTACTCTTGGACAGGGGGTGAAAAACTGTTTTTT. This gives the protein CASSYSWTGGEKLFF.

The chain couples TRBV30 to TRBJ1-5, with 8 bases lining up with TRBD1. The CDR3 covers 16 residues. Germline assignment: CDR1 GTSNPN and CDR2 SVGIG (reference sequence). V was pared by 2 bases and J by 7 bases, with 13 bases of the junction left unmatched. CDR3 nucleotide sequence: TGTGCCTGGAGTTTTCCCCCGGCCAGGGGGCAGCAGCCCCAGCATTTT. Its protein is CAWSFPPARGQQPQHF.

The chain recombines TRBV7-2 with TRBJ2-2, with a possible D match to TRBD2 (6 bases). The CDR3 extends over 17 amino acids. Trimming removed 6 bases at V and 8 bases at J, with 25 bases between. Per germline, CDR1 SGHTA and CDR2 FQGNSA. The CDR3 protein is CASSYQTRGGRSGELFF. The CDR3 DNA reads TGTGCCAGCAGTTACCAGACCCGGGGAGGACGGTCAGGGGAGCTGTTTTTT.

The chain has TRBV27 and TRBJ1-2; D uncertain. There are 13 residues in the CDR3. Between the trimmed V and J ends, which lost 3 bases and 1 base, there was a span of 6 bases. CDR1 MNHEY and CDR2 SMNVEV come from the germline V gene (reference sequence). The CDR3, as DNA: TGTGCCAGCAGTTTCGGGGATAACTATGGCTACACCTTC. Amino acid sequence: CASSFGDNYGYTF.

V gene TRBV4-2 combines with J gene TRBJ1-1; the D is unclear. The CDR3 sequence is 13 residues long. Germline values: CDR1 LGHNA, CDR2 YNFKEQ. V shed 4 bases and J shed 6 bases, with 12 bases lying between them. In DNA form, the CDR3 reads TGTGCCAGCAGCCCGGCCGGGAGAGCTGAAGCTTTCTTT. Translated: CASSPAGRAEAFF.